This T cell receptor (beta chain) was recorded in a study of shared clonotypes between healthy human individuals. Notes on the study in general: When compared with the clonotypes that were shared by all four sorted-subset donors, the non-shared clonotypes turned out to have lower generation probabilities. In this cohort, only blood was sampled, and tissue repertoires likely differ.

Under the authors' procedure: ImmunoSEQ junction-only sequences lacked quality scores, so their filtering differed. Some clones are missing from TCRdb's copy, which holds only in-frame ones; the method was immunoSEQ multiplex PCR. The DNA gave D and trimming, while V, J and clone size come from that table. The sample contains some 2,000,000 clones, approximately 96% of which appear only once. Notes on this clone: Its antigen is still unknown. Within the sample, other DNA sequences also encode this same CDR3.

The CDR3 sequence is 12 residues long. Germline assignment: CDR1 SGHRS and CDR2 YFSETQ. Trimming removed 5 bases from V and 2 bases from J, with 6 bases in between. This chain joins TRBV5-1 and TRBJ2-3; D remains ambiguous. The sequenced sample consisted of naive CD4+ T cells sorted from blood. The sample's subset: CD45RA+ positively selected. The TCR sequence derives from a man in his late teens or twenties in good health. CDR3 sequence: CASSFSTDTQYF. In nucleotides, the CDR3 is TGCGCCAGCAGTTTTTCCACAGATACGCAGTATTTT.